Sequencing of this TCR beta chain was carried out in a study of blood T cell repertoires in COVID-19. V dropped 6 bases and J dropped 5 bases, with 13 bases sitting between them. Germline values: CDR1 ENHRY, CDR2 SYGVKD. This CDR3 spans 13 amino acids. Some clones are missing from TCRdb's copy, which holds only in-frame ones; the method was immunoSEQ multiplex PCR. The profile covers 250,000 to 300,000 clones, with about four fifths appearing a single time and 3.4% taken by the ten largest. V usage is TRBV10-3 and J usage is TRBJ1-1, with a weak D call TRBD1 (5 bases). This receptor was taken from a man aged 45-65 years who had recovered from COVID-19. The sequenced sample consisted of PBMCs or T cells enriched from blood (not recorded which). This CDR3 reads CAISPGGRTEAFF. CDR3 nucleotide sequence: TGTGCCATCAGCCCCGGGGGTCGGACTGAAGCTTTCTTT.